One and the same sample provided the 26 T cell receptor beta chains below, sequenced in a study of shared clonotypes between healthy human individuals. Some clones are missing from TCRdb's copy, which holds only in-frame ones; the method was immunoSEQ multiplex PCR. This table has approximately 330,000 clones, more than 60% appearing once. Sequenced material: memory CD4+ T cells sorted from blood. Specified subset: CD45RA-negative fraction. The receptors were sampled from a man younger than 40 in good health.

J is TRBJ2-2 and V is TRBV19; 9 bases fit TRBD2. V lost 3 bases to trimming and J lost 8 bases; unmatched junction nucleotides: 4. CDR1 LNHDA and CDR2 SQIVND come from the germline V gene (reference sequence). The CDR3 is 14 amino acids. The CDR3 DNA reads as TGTGCCAGTAGTATTCTAGCGGGAACGGGGGAGCTGTTTTTT. Translated, it gives CASSILAGTGELFF. Together with reference TRBV19 and TRBJ2-2, the CDR3 gives the full variable domain: DGGITQSPKYLFRKEGQNVTLSCEQNLNHDAMYWYRQDPGQGLRLIYYSQIVNDFQKGDIAEGYSVSREKKESFPLTVTSAQKNPTAFYLCASSILAGTGELFFGEGSRLTVL.

This clone was observed a handful of times. The chain is built from TRBV5-6 and TRBJ2-1; weak D call: TRBD2 (6 bases). In germline, CDR1 is SGHDT, CDR2 YYEEEE. The V end lost 4 bases, the J end lost 8 bases, and 16 bases lay between the germline ends. The CDR3 extends over 14 amino acids. This chain's CDR3 is CASSQTGPGDEQFF. The CDR3 DNA follows: TGTGCCAGCAGCCAGACTGGCCCGGGGGATGAGCAGTTCTTC.

This clone appeared once. This CDR3 is also generated by other DNA sequences in the sample. The chain combines TRBV19 with TRBJ2-2; a possible D gene is TRBD1 (6 bases). V was shortened by 1 base and J by 4 bases, with 13 bases between the two germline ends. CDR1 and CDR2 (germline): LNHDA, SQIVND (reference sequence). The CDR3 consists of 16 residues. The DNA of the CDR3 is TGTGCCAGTAGTATAGGTCAGGGGTCTGGCACCGGGGAGCTGTTTTTT. It specifies CASSIGQGSGTGELFF. The variable domain in full, completed from reference TRBV19 and TRBJ2-2, reads DGGITQSPKYLFRKEGQNVTLSCEQNLNHDAMYWYRQDPGQGLRLIYYSQIVNDFQKGDIAEGYSVSREKKESFPLTVTSAQKNPTAFYLCASSIGQGSGTGELFFGEGSRLTVL.

The chain carries TRBV7-9 and TRBJ2-7; D may match TRBD1 or TRBD2 (6 bases each). The germline V gene has CDR1 SEHNR and CDR2 FQNEAQ (reference sequence). The CDR3 extends over 16 amino acids. V shed 7 bases and J shed 0 bases, with 19 bases lying between them. CDR3 protein: CASTRKGGISSYEQYF. CDR3 DNA sequence: TGTGCCAGCACCAGGAAAGGGGGGATTAGCTCCTACGAGCAGTACTTC.

J is TRBJ2-7 and V is TRBV5-1, with D possibly TRBD2 on 6 matching bases. With 4 bases removed from V and 3 bases from J, the gap between germline ends came to 20 bases. This CDR3 has 16 residues. CDR1 and CDR2 from the germline V gene are SGHRS and YFSETQ. The CDR3 DNA sequence: TGCGCCAGCAGCCTCTCCGCGGGTGGGGGGAACTACGAGCAGTACTTC. Residues: CASSLSAGGGNYEQYF.

The table lists this clone with a few counts. This rearrangement joins TRBV12-2 to TRBJ2-4; the table assigns TRBD2, which was not confirmed against the DNA. TRBV12-2 is flagged as a pseudogene. The CDR3 consists of 16 residues. The CDR3 reads CASRPPSGRTKNIQYF. The CDR3 region has the DNA TGTGCAAGTCGCCCCCCTAGCGGGAGGACCAAAAACATTCAGTACTTC.

This rearrangement joins TRBV6-1 to TRBJ2-7; D is unresolved. Germline loops: CDR1 MNHNS, CDR2 SASEGT. There are 12 residues in the CDR3. The V end lost 2 bases, the J end lost 3 bases, and 5 bases lay between the germline ends. In DNA form, the CDR3 reads TGTGCCAGCAGTGAATTGAACTACGAGCAGTACTTC. It specifies CASSELNYEQYF.

This clone was detected many times. The V gene is TRBV20-1, the J gene TRBJ2-1; D call uncertain. CDR3 length: 10 amino acids. Germline V gene lookup returns CDR1 DFQATT and CDR2 SNEGSKA (reference sequence). The CDR3 is CSGLDHEQFF. DNA for the CDR3: TGCAGCGGGCTGGACCATGAGCAGTTCTTC.

The V gene is TRBV7-3, the J gene TRBJ2-1; 8 positions agree with TRBD2. V was pared by 1 base and J by 6 bases, with 11 bases of the junction left unmatched. Per the germline V gene, CDR1 is SGHTA and CDR2 is FQGTGA. This CDR3 contains 17 residues. The CDR3 sequence: CASSLIPRAGGRNEQFF. CDR3 bases: TGTGCCAGCAGCTTAATACCCCGCGCGGGAGGCCGCAATGAGCAGTTCTTC. Complete variable domain (other parts from reference TRBV7-3 and TRBJ2-1): GAGVSQTPSNKVTEKGKYVELRCDPISGHTALYWYRQSLGQGPEFLIYFQGTGAADDSGLPNDRFFAVRPEGSVSTLKIQRTERGDSAVYLCASSLIPRAGGRNEQFFGPGTRLTVL.

The chain is built from TRBV19 and TRBJ1-5; 7 positions match TRBD1. The CDR3 spans 17 residues. V gave up 3 bases and J gave up 0 bases; unmatched junction bases: 8. Germline lookup yields CDR1 LNHDA and CDR2 SQIVND (reference sequence). The DNA of the CDR3 is TGTGCCAGTAGTATGCGTGGGACAGTAAATAGCAATCAGCCCCAGCATTTT. Translation gives CASSMRGTVNSNQPQHF.

The V gene is TRBV28, the J gene TRBJ2-7; no definite D call. Germline CDR1 reads MDHEN; CDR2 reads SYDVKM. The V and J ends lost 3 bases and 3 bases respectively, with 12 bases between them. The CDR3 has 14 residues. The CDR3 nucleotides read TGTGCCAGCAGTTTCGCGGACGGAGTCTACGAGCAGTACTTC. This gives the protein CASSFADGVYEQYF.

The rearrangement joins TRBV6-1 to TRBJ1-1, with unresolved D. V shed 0 bases and J shed 0 bases, with 5 bases lying between them. Germline V CDR1 and CDR2: MNHNS, SASEGT. This CDR3 has 14 amino acids. For the CDR3, the DNA is TGTGCCAGCAGTGAAGCGTGGGTGAACACTGAAGCTTTCTTT. This sequence encodes CASSEAWVNTEAFF.

J is TRBJ1-3 and V is TRBV5-4; maybe TRBD1 (5 bases). The CDR3 contains 13 residues. V dropped 4 bases and J dropped 8 bases, with 13 bases sitting between them. From germline, CDR1 is SGHNT and CDR2 YYREEE (reference sequence). CDR3 bases: TGTGCCAGCAGCATAGACAGAACGGACACCATATATTTT. It codes for CASSIDRTDTIYF.

The V call is TRBV6-1, the J call TRBJ2-7; a weak D match, TRBD1 (6 bases). Germline CDR1 reads MNHNS; CDR2 reads SASEGT. Trimming pared 3 bases from V and 3 bases from J, leaving 9 bases between. There are 13 residues in the CDR3. As DNA, the CDR3 is TGTGCCAGCAGTGACGTACAGGGCTACGAGCAGTACTTC. It is translated as CASSDVQGYEQYF.

V and J are TRBV4-2 and TRBJ2-7; TRBD2 aligns across 11 bases. Trimming at V came to 0 bases and at J to 6 bases, leaving 13 bases not matched to a gene. The germline V gene has CDR1 LGHNA and CDR2 YNFKEQ. The CDR3 runs to 18 residues. CDR3 in DNA: TGTGCCAGCAGCCAAGAAATAGCGGGAGGGCCGGCGCGTTCCGAGCAGTACTTC. Residues: CASSQEIAGGPARSEQYF.

The V gene is TRBV9, the J gene TRBJ2-2; D uncertain. The CDR3 spans 16 residues. Germline CDR1 SGDLS, CDR2 YYNGEE. Trimming pared 0 bases from V and 7 bases from J, leaving 16 bases between. In DNA form, the CDR3 reads TGTGCCAGCAGCGTAGCCCCCACAGACCCAGGCGGGGAGCTGTTTTTT. It translates to CASSVAPTDPGGELFF. Drawing the rest from reference TRBV9 and TRBJ2-2, the complete variable domain is DSGVTQTPKHLITATGQRVTLRCSPRSGDLSVYWYQQSLDQGLQFLIQYYNGEERAKGNILERFSAQQFPDLHSELNLSSLELGDSALYFCASSVAPTDPGGELFFGEGSRLTVL.

The chain recombines TRBV7-2 with TRBJ2-6, with D possibly matching TRBD1 (5 bases). The CDR3 contains 15 residues. V lost 1 base and J lost 2, with 6 bases in between. Germline values: CDR1 SGHTA, CDR2 FQGNSA. CDR3 coding DNA: TGTGCCAGCAGCTTAGACAGGCCTGGGGCCAACGTCCTGACTTTC. As protein: CASSLDRPGANVLTF.

This clone was counted only a few times. The rearrangement joins TRBV7-3 to TRBJ2-5; TRBD2 might be the D (5 bases). This CDR3 is built from 13 residues. From germline, CDR1 is SGHTA and CDR2 FQGTGA. V gave up 4 bases and J gave up 2 bases, with 8 bases separating them. In DNA, the CDR3 is TGTGCCAGCAGCTATAGCGCACAAGAGACCCAGTACTTC. This sequence encodes CASSYSAQETQYF.

The rearrangement joins TRBV13 to TRBJ2-3; D may match TRBD1 or TRBD2 (5 bases each). Germline CDR1 and CDR2: PRHDT and FYEKMQ (reference sequence). CDR3 length: 14 amino acids. V was cut by 4 bases and J by 5 bases, with 13 bases left in between. The CDR3 sequence: CASSSQGVGDTQYF. The CDR3 bases are TGTGCCAGCAGCTCGCAGGGAGTTGGAGATACGCAGTATTTT.

The chain joins TRBV11-3 to TRBJ2-7; D gene uncertain. CDR3 size: 13 residues. Looked up from germline, CDR1 is SGHNT and CDR2 is YENEEA. Trimming left V 0 bases short and J 1 base short, with 4 bases between. This CDR3 reads CASSLDLSYEQYF. CDR3 sequence (DNA): TGTGCCAGCAGCTTAGATCTTTCCTACGAGCAGTACTTC.

As regards this clone: A far more abundant clone sits one base away, making this likely a read error. CDR3 nucleotides: TGTGCCAGCAGCGTGCTAGGATCTGGGGCCGACGTCCTGACTTTC. It encodes CASSVLGSGADVLTF. The chain joins TRBV7-9 to TRBJ2-6, with a weak D call TRBD1 (5 bases). The CDR3 totals 15 residues. Per the germline V gene, CDR1 is SEHNR and CDR2 is FQNEAQ (reference sequence).

The J gene is TRBJ1-1, the V gene TRBV18; D is unresolved. Germline CDR1 KGHSH, CDR2 LQKENI. The CDR3 runs to 13 residues. V was cut by 3 bases and J by 7 bases, with 12 bases left in between. CDR3 in amino acids: CASSPRPISEAFF. CDR3 coding DNA: TGTGCCAGCTCACCCCGACCTATTAGTGAAGCTTTCTTT.

The gene calls are TRBV19 and TRBJ1-4, with D unresolved. V dropped 8 bases and J dropped 4 bases, with 17 bases sitting between them. This CDR3 region has 15 residues. The germline CDR1 and CDR2 sequences are LNHDA and SQIVND (reference sequence). CDR3 nucleotide sequence: TGTGCCAGTGCCTGGGCAGGCTCGAATAATGAAAAACTGTTTTTT. Translating it yields CASAWAGSNNEKLFF.

This sequence joins TRBV4-3 and TRBJ2-6; D unclear. CDR3 size: 20 residues. V was shortened by 0 bases and J by 4 bases, with 22 bases between the two germline ends. Germline CDR1 is LGHNA and CDR2 is YSLEER. CDR3 nucleotides: TGCGCCAGCAGCCAAGAAGGGTCGCGGTCCTCCCTCGGCGGGGCCAACGTCCTGACTTTC. Its protein is CASSQEGSRSSLGGANVLTF.

In its sample, this clone was seen a few times. This chain uses TRBV5-1 with TRBJ2-7; TRBD1 aligns across 9 bases. V shed 0 bases and J 3 bases; nucleotides not matched to a gene: 7. The CDR3 length is 16 residues. In germline, CDR1 is SGHRS, CDR2 YFSETQ. CDR3 in amino acids: CASSLAGTGNLYEQYF. The CDR3, as DNA: TGCGCCAGCAGCTTGGCCGGGACAGGGAACCTCTACGAGCAGTACTTC.

The table lists this clone with a few counts. Here the CDR3 reads CASSLVGGTDFGNQPQHF. The DNA of the CDR3 is TGTGCCAGCAGTTTAGTGGGAGGGACGGACTTTGGTAATCAGCCCCAGCATTTT. The chain combines TRBV28 with TRBJ1-5, with D perhaps matching TRBD1 (5 bases). The CDR3 consists of 18 residues. In germline, CDR1 is MDHEN, CDR2 SYDVKM. V dropped 2 bases and J dropped 4 bases, with 21 bases sitting between them. The full variable domain, in which reference TRBV28 and TRBJ1-5 provide the parts outside the CDR3, is DVKVTQSSRYLVKRTGEKVFLECVQDMDHENMFWYRQDPGLGLRLIYFSYDVKMKEKGDIPEGYSVSREKKERFSLILESASTNQTSMYLCASSLVGGTDFGNQPQHFGDGTRLSIL.